This T cell receptor beta chain was sequenced in a study of T cells in Graves' hyperthyroidism and ophthalmopathy. Study-wide points: Prediction of ophthalmopathy progression came a median approximately 6 months pre-onset.

CDR1 is DFQATT and CDR2 is SNEGSKA in the germline V gene (reference sequence). Trimming took 6 bases from V and 5 from J; bases not matched to a gene: 10. This CDR3 is 14 amino acids long. Amplification targeted TCR beta CDR3 regions from RNA transcripts. HTBI primers were employed in a first-round RT-PCR of the TCR CDR3. A single record per CDR3 protein comes from TCRdb applying MiXCR to the multiplex PCR reads. The sample contains about 270,000 distinct CDR3 sequences, around 20% of which appear only once. Regarding this clonotype: Antigen: not known.

Material: blood. The receptor's source is a man aged 25-45 years with Graves' ophthalmopathy. This chain uses TRBV20-1 with TRBJ2-7; 10 nucleotides align to TRBD1. The CDR3 loop is CSAIRDRGINEQYF. The CDR3 coding sequence is TGCAGTGCAATCCGGGACAGGGGTATCAACGAGCAGTACTTC.